This TCR beta chain emerged from a study of T cells in Graves' hyperthyroidism and ophthalmopathy. Whole-study context: Upon initial diagnosis and before any treatment, peripheral blood was collected. Whole-study findings and limits: The model predicted ophthalmopathy a median around 6.5 months before onset.

It was RNA transcripts that yielded the amplified TCR beta CDR3 regions. The primer set for the first-round RT-PCR of the TCR CDR3 was HTBI. TCRdb re-analysed the multiplex PCR reads in MiXCR, keeping a single row per CDR3 protein. The sample shows 550,000 to 600,000 distinct CDR3 sequences, 14% of them seen only once. In its sample, this clonotype was seen many times. Antigen unknown. The CDR3 is made up of 15 amino acids. Germline lookup yields CDR1 SNHLY and CDR2 FYNNEI. The V gene lost 5 bases and the J gene lost 4 bases, with 17 bases spanning the gap. The study included ophthalmopathy patients with Clinical Activity Score at least 3, NOSPECS grade at least 4 and duration under 3 months.

The receptor's source is a woman aged 18-29 years with Graves' ophthalmopathy. This chain links TRBV2 with TRBJ1-2; D call uncertain. The sample was blood. The CDR3: CASSPPDTYLYGYTF. The CDR3 nucleotides are TGTGCCAGCAGTCCCCCCGACACTTACCTCTATGGCTACACCTTC.